This TCR beta chain was identified in a study of blood T cells in healthy people across ages. Study conclusions and caveats: Relative to aged donors, long-lived donors carried more naive CD4+ cells and displayed higher diversity. Calculation of diversity from one million T cells yielded estimates considered to be underestimates.

Combining a sample-barcoded 5' primer with a J-beta primer mix, a second PCR ran for about 6 to 11 cycles. Using its own MiXCR run on the 5' RACE reads, TCRdb lists one record per CDR3 protein. The sample records some 930,000 distinct CDR3 sequences, about 28% being singletons. This clonotype was picked up a small number of times. The target antigen is unknown. These same records also appear under a second study, on T cells of mothers and their children. That work contributes: Over 8 million TCR beta CDR3 reads were obtained from each mother, and 3 million to 3.5 million from each child. Mother-child pairs who were related displayed a slightly higher overlap than unrelated pairs, a difference that was non-significant.

Sequencing was carried out using blood. This receptor was taken from a woman between 40 and 50 years old in good health.

The CDR3 sequence is CASSRPPRGGETQYF. The CDR3, as DNA: TGTGCCAGCAGTCGACCCCCAAGAGGGGGAGAGACCCAGTACTTC. This chain links TRBV28 with TRBJ2-7; D possibly corresponds to TRBD1 (6 bases). TRBJ2-5 explains the end of the DNA better; the J call may be wrong. Germline values: CDR1 MDHEN, CDR2 SYDVKM. The CDR3 extends over 15 amino acids.